The T cell receptor (beta chain) under discussion was sequenced for a study of T cell changes during pregnancy in multiple sclerosis. Trimming took off 6 bases at V and 4 bases at J, with 14 bases between the two ends. Germline V gene lookup returns CDR1 MNHEY and CDR2 SVGAGI. The CDR3 has 14 amino acids. Produced via immunoSEQ multiplex PCR; TCRdb's table is partial and in-frame only. The sample consists of under 70,000 clones, 90% to 95% of them appearing once. V is TRBV6-5 and J is TRBJ2-3; maybe TRBD2 (6 bases). The material sequenced was CD8+ T cells from peripheral blood mononuclear cells, taken after pregnancy. This receptor was identified in a female donor with multiple sclerosis, enrolled in a pregnancy study. In DNA, the CDR3 is TGTGCCAGCAGACTAGGAGGGCCCCCAGATACGCAGTATTTT. It is translated as CASRLGGPPDTQYF.